Listed here are 4 T cell receptor beta chains from one sample, sequenced in a study of OX40 agonist ivuxolimab in advanced cancers. Sequenced by immunoSEQ multiplex PCR; TCRdb stores in-frame clones only, minus some. The repertoire holds around 69,000 clones, with 89% as singletons. Material: CD4+ or CD8+ T cells sorted from blood, obtained in a trial of the OX40 agonist ivuxolimab. The source is an adult with an advanced solid tumor such as melanoma, head and neck, liver or kidney cancer.

This clone has just a few counts. This rearrangement joins TRBV14 to TRBJ2-1, with TRBD2 as a possible D gene (5 bases). Germline lookup yields CDR1 SGHDN and CDR2 FVKESK. Trimming cost V 3 bases and J 9 bases, with 12 bases left between them. CDR3 length: 13 residues. DNA of the CDR3: TGTGCCAGCAGCCAGGCGGAGGTGGGTGAGCAGTTCTTC. Protein: CASSQAEVGEQFF.

Points on this clone: Compared with germline, one end of the junction differs, possibly owing to a read error. This chain connects TRBV7-7 to TRBJ2-5, with D tentatively TRBD1 or TRBD2 (5 bases each). CDR3 length: 12 amino acids. CDR1 and CDR2 from the germline V gene are SSHAT and FNYEAQ (reference sequence). For the CDR3, the DNA is TGTGCTAGCAGCAGGGACGGTTATGTCCAGTACTTC. This translates into CASSRDGYVQYF. The full variable domain, in which reference TRBV7-7 and TRBJ2-5 provide the parts outside the CDR3, is GAGVSQSPRYKVTKRGQDVTLRCDPISSHATLYWYQQALGQGPEFLTYFNYEAQPDKSGLPSDRFSAERPEGSISTLTIQRTEQRDSAMYRCASSRDGYVQYFGPGTRLLVL.

The chain employs TRBV6-1 and TRBJ2-7, with TRBD2 identical over 8 bases. Germline trimming cut 5 bases from V and 7 bases from J; bases unmatched to any gene: 10. This CDR3 is 14 amino acids long. Germline CDR1 reads MNHNS; CDR2 reads SASEGT. As DNA, the CDR3 is TGTGCCAGCAGTCCGCGCGCCGGGAGGGGTGAGCAGTACTTC. This encodes CASSPRAGRGEQYF.

In this sample, this clone turned up once. The V and J genes are TRBV10-1 and TRBJ2-3; possibly TRBD2 for D (6 bases). Germline CDR1 and CDR2: WNHNN and SYGVQD (reference sequence). V was shortened by 3 bases and J by 3 bases, with 10 bases between the two germline ends. The CDR3 length is 14 residues. CDR3: CASSDSGSTDTQYF. The CDR3 region has the DNA TGCGCCAGCAGTGACTCCGGGAGTACAGATACGCAGTATTTT.